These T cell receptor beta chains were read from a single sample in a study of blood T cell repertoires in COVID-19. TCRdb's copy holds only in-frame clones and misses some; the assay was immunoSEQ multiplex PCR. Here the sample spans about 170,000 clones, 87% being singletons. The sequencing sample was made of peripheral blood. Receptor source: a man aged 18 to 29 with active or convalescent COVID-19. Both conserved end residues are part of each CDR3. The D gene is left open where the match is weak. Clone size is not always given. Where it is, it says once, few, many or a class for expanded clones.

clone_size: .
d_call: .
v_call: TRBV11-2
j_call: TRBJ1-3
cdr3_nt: TGTGCCAGCAGCTTAGATTTTGGCAGGGGATCTTCTGGAAACACCATATATTTT
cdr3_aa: CASSLDFGRGSSGNTIYF

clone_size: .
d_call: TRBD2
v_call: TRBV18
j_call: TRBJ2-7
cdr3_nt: TGTGCCAGCTCACCCCCAACCCAACTAGCGGGAGGTCGCGAGCAGTACTTC
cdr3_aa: CASSPPTQLAGGREQYF

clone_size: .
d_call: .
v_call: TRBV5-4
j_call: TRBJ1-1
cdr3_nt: TGTGCCAGCAGCCCTGAGGGAGGGAGAGTCACTGAAGCTTTCTTT
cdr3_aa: CASSPEGGRVTEAFF

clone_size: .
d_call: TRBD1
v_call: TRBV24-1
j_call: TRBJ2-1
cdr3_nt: TGTGCCACCAGTGGCTCGGGACAGGGGTACAATGAGCAGTTCTTC
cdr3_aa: CATSGSGQGYNEQFF

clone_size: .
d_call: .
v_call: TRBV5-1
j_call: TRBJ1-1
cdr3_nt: TGCGCCAGCAGTTCAGTATTACATGGCTTATGGCCATACGAAGCTTTCTTT
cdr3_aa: CASSSVLHGLWPYEAFF

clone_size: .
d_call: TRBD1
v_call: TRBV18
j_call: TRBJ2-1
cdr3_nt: TGTGCCAGCTCACTGACAGGGTTGGACTACAATGAGCAGTTCTTC
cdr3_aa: CASSLTGLDYNEQFF

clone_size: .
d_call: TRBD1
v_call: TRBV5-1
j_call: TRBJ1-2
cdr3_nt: TGCGCCAGCAGCCCCCAGGGACAGGGAACCTATGGCTACACCTTC
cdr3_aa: CASSPQGQGTYGYTF

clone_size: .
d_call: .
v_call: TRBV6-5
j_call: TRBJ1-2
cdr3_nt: TGTGCCAGCAGTTACGTTGGTCAGGGGTACTATGGCTACACCTTC
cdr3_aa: CASSYVGQGYYGYTF

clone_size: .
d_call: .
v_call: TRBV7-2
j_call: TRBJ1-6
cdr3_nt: TGTGCCAGCAGCCCCCAGGGCTCGGGGGTGGGTTCACCCCTCCACTTT
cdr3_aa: CASSPQGSGVGSPLHF

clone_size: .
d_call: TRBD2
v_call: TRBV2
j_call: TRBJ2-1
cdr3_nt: TGTGCCAGCAGTTCCGGGACTAGCAAGTACAATGAGCAGTTCTTC
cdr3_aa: CASSSGTSKYNEQFF

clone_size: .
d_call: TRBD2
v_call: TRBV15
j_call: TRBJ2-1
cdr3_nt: TGTGCCACCAGCAGAGGTTTTACTAGCGGGGGTTCCTACAATGAGCAGTTCTTC
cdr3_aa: CATSRGFTSGGSYNEQFF

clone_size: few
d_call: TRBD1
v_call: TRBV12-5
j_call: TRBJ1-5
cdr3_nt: TGTGCTAGTGGTTTGGGACTTGGGGACAGCTATCAGCCCCAGCATTTT
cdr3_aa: CASGLGLGDSYQPQHF

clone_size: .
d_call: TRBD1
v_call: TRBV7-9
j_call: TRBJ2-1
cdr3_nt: TGTGCCAGCAGCCCCGCCTGGACAGGGGGTCCCGCGGTGTTCTTC
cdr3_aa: CASSPAWTGGPAVFF

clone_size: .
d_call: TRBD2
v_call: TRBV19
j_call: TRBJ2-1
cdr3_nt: TGTGCCAGTAGACGGACTAGCGGTCCCTTCAATGAGCAGTTCTTC
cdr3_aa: CASRRTSGPFNEQFF

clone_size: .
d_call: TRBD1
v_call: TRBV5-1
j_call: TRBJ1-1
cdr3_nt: TGCGCCAGCAGCTTCTCGTCAGGGGGCTGGACTGAAGCTTTCTTT
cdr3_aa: CASSFSSGGWTEAFF

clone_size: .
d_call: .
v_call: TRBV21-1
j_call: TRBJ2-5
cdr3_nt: TGTGCCAGCAGCATCGCCCCAGGACAGGGTCGAGTGGAGACCCAGTACTTC
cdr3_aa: CASSIAPGQGRVETQYF

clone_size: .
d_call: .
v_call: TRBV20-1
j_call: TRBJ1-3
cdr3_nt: TGCAGTGCTAGTTTCAGGGCCTCTGGAAACACCATATATTTT
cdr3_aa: CSASFRASGNTIYF

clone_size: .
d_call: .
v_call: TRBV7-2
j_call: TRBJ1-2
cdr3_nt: TGTGCCAGCAGCTTAGTTTTTACAGACTATGGCTACACCTTC
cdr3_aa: CASSLVFTDYGYTF

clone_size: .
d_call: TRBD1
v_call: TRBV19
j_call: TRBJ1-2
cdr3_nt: TGTGCCAGTAGTTCGGACAGGTCCACGAGAGGCTACACCTTC
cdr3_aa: CASSSDRSTRGYTF

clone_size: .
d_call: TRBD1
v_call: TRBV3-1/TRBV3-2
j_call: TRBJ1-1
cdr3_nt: TGTGCCAGCAGCCAAGGCCAGGGGGTATCAACTGAAGCTTTCTTT
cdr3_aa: CASSQGQGVSTEAFF

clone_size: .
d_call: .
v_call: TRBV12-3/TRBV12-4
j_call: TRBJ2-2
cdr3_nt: TGTGCCAGCAGTTTGGGCGATACCGGGGAGCTGTTTTTT
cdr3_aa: CASSLGDTGELFF

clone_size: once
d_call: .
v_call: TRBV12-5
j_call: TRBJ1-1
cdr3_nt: TGTGCTAGTGGTTCTATAGGGGATTTGAACACTGAAGCTTTCTTT
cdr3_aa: CASGSIGDLNTEAFF

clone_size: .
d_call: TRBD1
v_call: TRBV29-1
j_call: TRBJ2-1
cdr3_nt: TGCAGCGGTGAAGGGGCGGACAGGGTTTACAATGAGCAGTTCTTC
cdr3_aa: CSGEGADRVYNEQFF

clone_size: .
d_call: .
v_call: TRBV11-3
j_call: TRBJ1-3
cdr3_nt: TGTGCCAGCAGCGTGGGGGGGCGCTCTGGAAACACCATATATTTT
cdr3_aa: CASSVGGRSGNTIYF

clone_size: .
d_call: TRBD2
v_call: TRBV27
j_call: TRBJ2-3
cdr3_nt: TGTGCCAGCAGTTTTAGCGGGAGTAGCACAGATACGCAGTATTTT
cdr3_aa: CASSFSGSSTDTQYF

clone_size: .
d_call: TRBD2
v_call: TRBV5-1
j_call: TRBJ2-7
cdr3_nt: TGCGCCAGCAGCCCAGGGACTAGCGGGAGGTACGAGCAGTACTTC
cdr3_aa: CASSPGTSGRYEQYF

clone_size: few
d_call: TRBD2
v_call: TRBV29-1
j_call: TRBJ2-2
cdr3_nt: TGCAGCGTTGGAGCGACCCTAGCGGGGGGGTACAACACCGGGGAGCTGTTTTTT
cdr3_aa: CSVGATLAGGYNTGELFF

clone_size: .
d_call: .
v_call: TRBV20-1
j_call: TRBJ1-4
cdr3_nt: TGCAGTGCTAGGGACATCGAAAAACTGTTTTTT
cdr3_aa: CSARDIEKLFF

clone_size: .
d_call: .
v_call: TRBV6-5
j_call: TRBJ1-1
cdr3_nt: TGTGCCAGCAGTAATAGCGGGGAAGGCTCAGCTTTCTTT
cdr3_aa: CASSNSGEGSAFF

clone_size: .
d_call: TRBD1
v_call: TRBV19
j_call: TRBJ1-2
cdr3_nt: TGTGCCAGTAGCCTCAGACAGGGCGGTGGCTACACCTTC
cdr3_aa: CASSLRQGGGYTF

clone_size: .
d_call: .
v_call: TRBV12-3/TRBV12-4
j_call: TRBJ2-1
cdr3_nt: TGTGCCAGCAGTCGACAGAGACAAGGTGAGCAGTTCTTC
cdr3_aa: CASSRQRQGEQFF

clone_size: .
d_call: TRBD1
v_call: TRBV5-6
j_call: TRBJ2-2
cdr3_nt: TGTGCCAGCCACTCCCCGGGACAGCCCACCGGGGAGCTGTTTTTT
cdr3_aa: CASHSPGQPTGELFF

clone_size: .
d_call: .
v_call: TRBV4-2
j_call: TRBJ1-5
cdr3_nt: TGTGCCAGCAGCCAAGGGACAGATAGCAATCAGCCCCAGCATTTT
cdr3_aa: CASSQGTDSNQPQHF

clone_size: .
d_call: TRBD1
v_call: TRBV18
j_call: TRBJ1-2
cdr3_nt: TGTGCCAGCTCACCTCTGGGACAGGGGTATGGCTACACCTTC
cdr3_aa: CASSPLGQGYGYTF

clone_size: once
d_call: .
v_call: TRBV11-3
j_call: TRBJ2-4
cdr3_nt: TGTGCCAGCAGCTCAACAGGGAAGGAAAACATTCAGTACTTC
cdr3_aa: CASSSTGKENIQYF

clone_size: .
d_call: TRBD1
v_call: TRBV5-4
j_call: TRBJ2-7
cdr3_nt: TGTGCCAGCAGCTTGGGAGGACAGGGCAGGGAGCAGTACTTC
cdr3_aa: CASSLGGQGREQYF

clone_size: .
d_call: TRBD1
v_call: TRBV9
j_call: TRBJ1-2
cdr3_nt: TGTGCCAGCAGCTCCTGGACAGGGAGGAACCTTGGGGCTAACTATGGCTACACCTTC
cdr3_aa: CASSSWTGRNLGANYGYTF

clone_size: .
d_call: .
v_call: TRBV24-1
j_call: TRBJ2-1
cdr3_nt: TGTGCCACCAGTGATAGCCCCTACAATGAGCAGTTCTTC
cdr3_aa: CATSDSPYNEQFF

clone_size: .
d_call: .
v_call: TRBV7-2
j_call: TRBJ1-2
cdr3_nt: TGTGCCAGCAGCTTAGCGGTTCTGCAGGCCACTAACTATGGCTACACCTTC
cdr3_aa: CASSLAVLQATNYGYTF

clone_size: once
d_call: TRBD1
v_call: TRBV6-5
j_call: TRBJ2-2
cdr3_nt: TGTGCCAGCAGGGGACAGGGGGCGGCGGGGGAGCTGTTTTTT
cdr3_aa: CASRGQGAAGELFF

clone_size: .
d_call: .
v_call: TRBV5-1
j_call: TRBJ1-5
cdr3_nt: TGCGCCAGCAGCTTGGACAGTAGCAATCAGCCCCAGCATTTT
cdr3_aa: CASSLDSSNQPQHF

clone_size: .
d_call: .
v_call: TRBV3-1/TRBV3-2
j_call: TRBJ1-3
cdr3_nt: TGTGCCAGCAGCCAAGGTCAGGGCAACACCATATATTTT
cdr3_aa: CASSQGQGNTIYF

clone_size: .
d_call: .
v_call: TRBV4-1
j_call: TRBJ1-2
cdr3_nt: TGCGCCAGCAGCCAAGTTGGGGAGAAGAACTATGGCTACACCTTC
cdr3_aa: CASSQVGEKNYGYTF

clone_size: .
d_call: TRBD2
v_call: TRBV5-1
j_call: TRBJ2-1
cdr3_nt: TGCGCCAGCAGCTTGGAAACTAGCGGGGGGGACAATGAGCAGTTCTTC
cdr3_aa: CASSLETSGGDNEQFF

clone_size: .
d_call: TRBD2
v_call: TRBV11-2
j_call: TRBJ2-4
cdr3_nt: TGTGCCAGCAGCTCGGGGGGAAACATTCAGTACTTC
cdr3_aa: CASSSGGNIQYF

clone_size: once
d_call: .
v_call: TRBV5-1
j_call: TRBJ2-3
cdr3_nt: TGCGCCAGCAGCTCCGGAGGGGGGGGAGCCACAGATACGCAGTATTTT
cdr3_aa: CASSSGGGGATDTQYF

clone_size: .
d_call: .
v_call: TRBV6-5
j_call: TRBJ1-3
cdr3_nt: TGTGCCAGCGAGTCAAAAAGGGGAGGAAACACCATATATTTT
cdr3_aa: CASESKRGGNTIYF

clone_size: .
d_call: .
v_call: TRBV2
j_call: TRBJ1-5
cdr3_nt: TGTGCCAGCACCCCCCGGGGGGGTCAGGGCAATCAGCCCCAGCATTTT
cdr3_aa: CASTPRGGQGNQPQHF

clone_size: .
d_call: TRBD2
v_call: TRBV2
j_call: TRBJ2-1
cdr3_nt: TGTGCCAGCAGAGGACTAGCGGGGTACAATGAGCAGTTCTTC
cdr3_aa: CASRGLAGYNEQFF

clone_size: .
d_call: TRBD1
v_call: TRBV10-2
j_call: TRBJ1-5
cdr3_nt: TGCGCCATCCTCAGGGGGACAATGAATCAGCCCCAGCATTTT
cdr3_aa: CAILRGTMNQPQHF

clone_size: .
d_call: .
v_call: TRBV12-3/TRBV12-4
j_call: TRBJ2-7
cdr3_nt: TGTGCCAGCAGTCCATCCTTGGGCTCCGAGCAGTACTTC
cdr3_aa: CASSPSLGSEQYF

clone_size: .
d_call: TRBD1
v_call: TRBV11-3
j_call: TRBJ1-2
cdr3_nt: TGTGCCAGCAGCTCGCATGGGACAGGGGTCGGTGGCTACACCTTC
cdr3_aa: CASSSHGTGVGGYTF

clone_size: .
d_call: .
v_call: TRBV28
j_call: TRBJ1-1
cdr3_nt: TGTGCCAGCATTTCGTCGGGGAAAGGGAACACTGAAGCTTTCTTT
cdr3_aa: CASISSGKGNTEAFF

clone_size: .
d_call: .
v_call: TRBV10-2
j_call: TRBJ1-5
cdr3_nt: TGCGCTTCCCGAGGGGGGGATGGGAATCAGCCCCAGCATTTT
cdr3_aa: CASRGGDGNQPQHF

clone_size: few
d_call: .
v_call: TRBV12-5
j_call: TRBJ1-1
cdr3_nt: TGTGCTAGTGGTTTCGGGGTGAGCACTGAAGCTTTCTTT
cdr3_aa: CASGFGVSTEAFF

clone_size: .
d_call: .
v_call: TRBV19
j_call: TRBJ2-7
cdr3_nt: TGTGCCAGTACGAGAGGGGGGGGGTCCGAGCAGTACTTC
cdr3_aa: CASTRGGGSEQYF

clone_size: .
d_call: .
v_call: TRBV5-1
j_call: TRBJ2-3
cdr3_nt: TGCGCCAGCAAACAGGGTGATGCAGATACGCAGTATTTT
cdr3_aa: CASKQGDADTQYF

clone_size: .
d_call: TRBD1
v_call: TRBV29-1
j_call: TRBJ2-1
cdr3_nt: TGCAGCGGAGACAGGGGCTCCTACAATGAGCAGTTCTTC
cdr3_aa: CSGDRGSYNEQFF

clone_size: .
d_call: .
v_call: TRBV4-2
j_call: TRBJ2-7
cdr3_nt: TGTGCCAGCAGCCAAGCGGGGGACCTCTCCTACGAGCAGTACTTC
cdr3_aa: CASSQAGDLSYEQYF

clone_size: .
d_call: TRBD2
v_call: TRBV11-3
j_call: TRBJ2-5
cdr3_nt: TGTGCCAGCACCATAACTAGCGGGAGGGCCATGGAGACCCAGTACTTC
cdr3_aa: CASTITSGRAMETQYF